The source of this TCR beta chain is a study of shared clonotypes between healthy human individuals. Study-level points and caveats: It was observed that roughly 5.5% of naive CD4 clonotypes were shared across a few donors. Among donors, sharing of clonotypes was expected to be affected by sequencing depth. Rarefaction revealed incomplete sorted-subset sequencing despite large depth.

In the case of this clone: Its antigen is unknown.

This table comes from immunoSEQ multiplex PCR, and its TCRdb copy is limited to in-frame clones, with some not included. The sample includes about 2.3 million clones, under 95% of them seen just once. Trimming pared 1 base from V and 4 bases from J, leaving 12 bases between. This CDR3 region has 14 residues. CDR1 and CDR2 from the germline V gene are SGHRS and YFSETQ. Material for sequencing was naive CD4+ T cells from PBMCs. As for subset: CD45RA+ positively selected. The chain carries TRBV5-1 and TRBJ2-7; maybe TRBD1 (6 bases). This sequence was found in a man younger than 35 in good health. Some clones in this sample may be carry-over from other donors' samples. CDR3 DNA: TGCGCCAGCAGCTTGACTATTGGACAGTACGAGCAGTACTTC. It encodes CASSLTIGQYEQYF.